The 14 T cell receptor beta chains below come from one sample, sequenced in a study of CD8 T cells in Susac syndrome. Random-hexamer reverse transcription was applied to about 0.45 to 1 ug RNA. TCRdb used MiXCR to reprocess the immunoSEQ multiplex PCR reads, holding one entry per CDR3 protein. This sample carries some 220,000 distinct CDR3 sequences, approximately 95% of them seen once, and the ten largest clones take 0.095%. The sample consisted of CD4+ T cells from PBMCs. These receptors originate from a human donor with multiple sclerosis.

J is TRBJ2-3 and V is TRBV29-1, with TRBD2 matching over 7 bases. The CDR3 is made up of 14 amino acids. V was pared by 4 bases and J by 4 bases, with 8 bases of the junction left unmatched. Germline V lookup: CDR1 SQVTM, CDR2 ANQGSEA. The CDR3 DNA reads as TGCAGCGTTGTGCGCGGGAGTAGCCCAGATACGCAGTATTTT. It translates to CSVVRGSSPDTQYF.

This rearrangement joins TRBV2 to TRBJ2-7; perhaps D is TRBD1 or TRBD2 (5 bases each). Germline CDR1 and CDR2: SNHLY and FYNNEI. The CDR3 totals 12 residues. V dropped 4 bases and J dropped 7 bases, with 11 bases sitting between them. Here the CDR3 reads CASSVFGGEQYF. For the CDR3, the DNA is TGTGCCAGCAGTGTTTTTGGGGGTGAGCAGTACTTC.

This chain joins TRBV27 and TRBJ1-2; no clear D. Trimming removed 5 bases from V and 0 bases from J, with 10 bases in between. The CDR3 runs 14 residues. In germline, CDR1 is MNHEY, CDR2 SMNVEV (reference sequence). The CDR3 DNA reads TGTGCCAGCAGTCCGACGGTAACTAACTATGGCTACACCTTC. Translating it yields CASSPTVTNYGYTF.

The rearrangement links TRBV7-3 to TRBJ2-1; the D gene is possibly TRBD1 (5 bases). Germline loops: CDR1 SGHTA, CDR2 FQGTGA. The CDR3 covers 16 residues. The ends were cut back, 1 base at V and 6 bases at J, with 16 bases in the middle. The CDR3 nucleotides are TGTGCCAGCAGCTTAAACCCAGGTCTGCAGGGCAATGAGCAGTTCTTC. Translation gives CASSLNPGLQGNEQFF.

The rearrangement uses TRBV20-1 and TRBJ2-6; D uncertain. V lost 3 bases, J lost 4 bases, and 10 bases lay in between. The CDR3 runs to 14 residues. Germline CDR1 is DFQATT and CDR2 is SNEGSKA (reference sequence). CDR3 sequence (DNA): TGCAGTGCTAGTTCGGTTCCCGGGGCCAACGTCCTGACTTTC. Translated: CSASSVPGANVLTF.

The chain has TRBV15 and TRBJ1-3; D remains unclear. Germline CDR1 reads LNHNV; CDR2 reads YYDKDF (reference sequence). The CDR3 extends over 13 amino acids. The V end lost 6 bases, the J end lost 0 bases, and 6 bases lay between the germline ends. The CDR3 DNA reads as TGTGCCACCAGTCTCAACTCTGGAAACACCATATATTTT. Encoded protein: CATSLNSGNTIYF.

This chain uses TRBV7-2 with TRBJ2-3; D is unclear. Germline V gives CDR1 SGHTA, CDR2 FQGNSA. This CDR3 comprises 16 residues. V lost 5 bases, J lost 2 bases, and 17 bases lay in between. Here the CDR3 reads CASSPRPPKLTDTQYF. The DNA for the CDR3 is TGTGCCAGCAGCCCACGGCCTCCTAAACTCACAGATACGCAGTATTTT.

The chain couples TRBV3-1 to TRBJ1-4; D is perhaps TRBD1 (5 bases). The CDR3 runs to 15 residues. V lost 2 bases and J lost 5, with 12 bases in between. CDR1 is LGHDT and CDR2 is YNNKEL in the germline V gene (reference sequence). DNA for the CDR3: TGTGCCAGCAGCCAAATCGGTCAGGGAAATGAAAAACTGTTTTTT. Its translation: CASSQIGQGNEKLFF.

The chain joins TRBV6-2 or TRBV6-3 to TRBJ2-5; D is unclear. The CDR3 covers 14 residues. Deletions cut 5 bases from V and 5 bases from J, with 15 bases between. The germline gives CDR1 MNHEY, CDR2 SVGEGT. CDR3 DNA: TGTGCCAGCAGTGCGGATGCCCCATGGGAGACCCAGTACTTC. Its protein is CASSADAPWETQYF.

This rearrangement joins TRBV3-1 to TRBJ2-7; 11 bases are shared with TRBD2. Germline-derived CDR1 and CDR2 are LGHDT and YNNKEL (reference sequence). The junction had 4 bases not matched to a gene; V was cut back by 4 bases and J by 2 bases. There are 15 residues in the CDR3. The CDR3 region has the DNA TGTGCCAGCAGCCCAACTAGCGGGGGAACCTACGAGCAGTACTTC. Encoded protein: CASSPTSGGTYEQYF.

The chain links TRBV25-1 to TRBJ2-7, with D tentatively TRBD2 (5 bases). V gave up 7 bases and J gave up 2 bases, with 12 bases separating them. CDR1 MGHDK and CDR2 SYGVNS come from the germline V gene. This CDR3 region has 13 residues. Here the CDR3 DNA reads TGTGCCAGCACCAGAGACGGGGCCTACGAGCAGTACTTC. The encoded protein is CASTRDGAYEQYF.

This chain joins TRBV29-1 and TRBJ1-3; perhaps TRBD1 as D (5 bases). Trimming shortened V by 0 bases and J by 4 bases, and 7 bases separated the two germline ends. CDR1 is SQVTM and CDR2 is ANQGSEA in the germline V gene. This CDR3 spans 13 amino acids. CDR3 sequence (DNA): TGCAGCGTTGAAGATCAGGGAGGAAACACCATATATTTT. Residues: CSVEDQGGNTIYF.

The rearrangement uses TRBV6-2 or TRBV6-3 and TRBJ1-5; possible D gene TRBD1, 6 bases. Germline CDR1 and CDR2: MNHEY and SVGEGT. CDR3 length: 15 residues. V dropped 6 bases and J dropped 4 bases, with 16 bases sitting between them. The CDR3: CASRPGVLGNQPQHF. The DNA of the CDR3 is TGTGCCAGCAGACCAGGGGTTTTAGGAAATCAGCCCCAGCATTTT.

The chain links TRBV9 to TRBJ2-6, with unresolved D. The germline gives CDR1 SGDLS, CDR2 YYNGEE. Between the trimmed V and J ends, which lost 0 bases and 0 bases, there was a span of 7 bases. The CDR3 is made up of 16 amino acids. CDR3 protein: CASSVGPSSGANVLTF. The CDR3 coding sequence is TGTGCCAGCAGCGTAGGACCCAGCTCTGGGGCCAACGTCCTGACTTTC. The full variable domain, its missing parts supplied by reference TRBV9 and TRBJ2-6, is DSGVTQTPKHLITATGQRVTLRCSPRSGDLSVYWYQQSLDQGLQFLIQYYNGEERAKGNILERFSAQQFPDLHSELNLSSLELGDSALYFCASSVGPSSGANVLTFGAGSRLTVL.